Each of the 20 T cell receptor beta chains below was sequenced from the same sample in a study of T cell clones after liver transplantation. Profiling relied on immunoSEQ multiplex PCR, and the TCRdb table lists in-frame clones only, not all of them. Of 40,000 to 65,000 clones in the sample, 65% to 85% were seen once. Material: CD4+ T cells from blood, obtained before liver transplant. The receptors here all came from a human donor who received a liver transplant.

The chain recombines TRBV5-5 with TRBJ2-7; the D gene is possibly TRBD2 (5 bases). The CDR3 loop spans 15 amino acids. V was cut by 4 bases and J by 0 bases, with 14 bases left in between. Germline-derived CDR1 and CDR2 are SGHKS and YYEKEE (reference sequence). The CDR3 loop is CASSLHLGLSYEQYF. CDR3 bases: TGTGCCAGCAGCCTACATTTAGGACTCTCCTACGAGCAGTACTTC.

This clone has more than one count but fewer than ten. The chain employs TRBV27 and TRBJ2-5; D perhaps matches TRBD2 (6 bases). Trimming shortened V by 5 bases and J by 4 bases, and 11 bases separated the two germline ends. CDR3 length equals 13 residues. The germline V gene encodes CDR1 MNHEY and CDR2 SMNVEV (reference sequence). Here the CDR3 reads CASSVSGVETQYF. CDR3 DNA: TGTGCCAGCAGTGTCTCGGGGGTAGAGACCCAGTACTTC.

The chain employs TRBV7-2 and TRBJ1-2; D is unresolved. Trimming stripped 1 base from V and 2 bases from J, with 11 bases between. Germline V gene lookup returns CDR1 SGHTA and CDR2 FQGNSA. The CDR3 extends over 15 amino acids. The CDR3 coding sequence is TGTGCCAGCAGCTTAGGAGCGCACGGAAACTATGGCTACACCTTC. Protein sequence: CASSLGAHGNYGYTF. The variable domain in full, completed from reference TRBV7-2 and TRBJ1-2, reads GAGVSQSPSNKVTEKGKDVELRCDPISGHTALYWYRQSLGQGLEFLIYFQGNSAPDKSGLPSDRFSAERTGGSVSTLTIQRTQQEDSAVYLCASSLGAHGNYGYTFGSGTRLTVV.

The V and J genes are TRBV2 and TRBJ1-4, with 7 bases lining up with TRBD1. V trimming: 6 bases; J trimming: 8 bases; junction bases outside the gene matches: 12. The CDR3 extends over 15 amino acids. The germline V gene has CDR1 SNHLY and CDR2 FYNNEI. In DNA form, the CDR3 reads TGTGCCAGCAGCGAGAACAGGGGTTGGGGAGAAAAACTGTTTTTT. It yields the protein CASSENRGWGEKLFF. The variable domain in full, with the rest retrieved from reference TRBV2 and TRBJ1-4, is EPEVTQTPSHQVTQMGQEVILRCVPISNHLYFYWYRQILGQKVEFLVSFYNNEISEKSEIFDDQFSVERPDGSNFTLKIRSTKLEDSAMYFCASSENRGWGEKLFFGSGTQLSVL.

The chain couples TRBV5-1 to TRBJ2-1, with 9 bases lining up with TRBD2. The CDR3 sequence is 16 residues long. Germline CDR1 SGHRS, CDR2 YFSETQ. The V and J ends lost 2 bases and 5 bases, in that order; junction bases with no gene match: 8. CDR3 nucleotides: TGCGCCAGCAGCTTAGTTCCTAGCGGGAACCACAATGAGCAGTTCTTC. Translation: CASSLVPSGNHNEQFF. The whole variable domain, remainder taken from reference TRBV5-1 and TRBJ2-1, is KAGVTQTPRYLIKTRGQQVTLSCSPISGHRSVSWYQQTPGQGLQFLFEYFSETQRNKGNFPGRFSGRQFSNSRSEMNVSTLELGDSALYLCASSLVPSGNHNEQFFGPGTRLTVL.

This chain connects TRBV29-1 to TRBJ2-5, with a tentative D call TRBD1 (5 bases). The CDR3 runs 12 residues. The V end lost 4 bases, the J end lost 5 bases, and 11 bases lay between the germline ends. Germline V lookup: CDR1 SQVTM, CDR2 ANQGSEA. As DNA, the CDR3 is TGCAGCGTTGCAGGGATCGGGGAGACCCAGTACTTC. This gives the protein CSVAGIGETQYF.

The chain has TRBV9 and TRBJ1-4; D is perhaps TRBD1 (6 bases). The CDR3 contains 14 residues. Trimming took off 3 bases at V and 5 bases at J, with 11 bases between the two ends. The germline gives CDR1 SGDLS, CDR2 YYNGEE. CDR3 bases: TGTGCCAGCAGCGGACAGGATGGGAATGAAAAACTGTTTTTT. It specifies CASSGQDGNEKLFF. Complete variable domain (other parts from reference TRBV9 and TRBJ1-4): DSGVTQTPKHLITATGQRVTLRCSPRSGDLSVYWYQQSLDQGLQFLIQYYNGEERAKGNILERFSAQQFPDLHSELNLSSLELGDSALYFCASSGQDGNEKLFFGSGTQLSVL.

The chain links TRBV14 to TRBJ2-4; a weak D match, TRBD2 (5 bases). Trimming took off 2 bases at V and 0 bases at J, with 11 bases between the two ends. CDR3 size: 16 residues. CDR1 and CDR2 (germline): SGHDN, FVKESK. CDR3 bases: TGTGCCAGCAGCCAAAAGTCGGGGTTAGCCAAAAACATTCAGTACTTC. Encoded protein: CASSQKSGLAKNIQYF.

The rearrangement links TRBV9 to TRBJ1-3; no clear D. This CDR3 comprises 18 residues. Trimming removed 0 bases at V and 0 bases at J, with 16 bases between. Germline CDR1 is SGDLS and CDR2 is YYNGEE. The CDR3 is CASSVDLVGPNSGNTIYF. CDR3 nucleotides: TGTGCCAGCAGCGTAGACCTCGTAGGTCCTAACTCTGGAAACACCATATATTTT.

The chain couples TRBV5-6 to TRBJ2-7; TRBD1 is a possible D gene (6 bases). This CDR3 comprises 13 residues. V was cut by 5 bases and J by 4 bases, with 13 bases left in between. Germline CDR1 reads SGHDT; CDR2 reads YYEEEE. The CDR3 sequence: CASSSTGRYEQYF. CDR3 in DNA: TGTGCCAGCAGTTCCACAGGGCGATACGAGCAGTACTTC.

V is TRBV7-2 and J is TRBJ2-5; D gene unclear. The germline V gene has CDR1 SGHTA and CDR2 FQGNSA. Deletions cut 4 bases from V and 5 bases from J, with 5 bases between. This CDR3 region has 11 residues. The CDR3 loop is CASSSMETQYF. DNA for the CDR3: TGTGCCAGCAGCTCGATGGAGACCCAGTACTTC.

This chain links TRBV5-4 with TRBJ2-2; TRBD1 is a possible D gene (5 bases). V was cut by 4 bases and J by 1 base, with 8 bases left in between. The CDR3 extends over 14 amino acids. CDR1 and CDR2 from the germline V gene are SGHNT and YYREEE (reference sequence). The CDR3 protein is CASSKDRNTGELFF. CDR3 coding DNA: TGTGCCAGCAGCAAAGACAGGAACACCGGGGAGCTGTTTTTT.

The chain combines TRBV4-1 with TRBJ2-7; 7 nucleotides match TRBD2. The V gene end was trimmed by 4 bases and the J gene end by 5 bases; junction bases not matched to a gene: 11. Per germline, CDR1 MGHRA and CDR2 YSYEKL. The CDR3 loop spans 15 amino acids. DNA for the CDR3: TGCGCCAGCAGCCTCCGGGAGGCGGGTTTCGACGAGCAGTACTTC. It codes for CASSLREAGFDEQYF.

The chain recombines TRBV5-5 with TRBJ1-2, with D unclear. The V gene lost 3 bases and the J gene lost 6 bases, with 24 bases spanning the gap. The CDR3 runs 17 residues. Germline values: CDR1 SGHKS, CDR2 YYEKEE (reference sequence). CDR3 protein: CASSSLTGKSAANGYTF. For the CDR3, the DNA is TGTGCCAGCAGCTCCCTCACTGGCAAGTCTGCTGCCAATGGCTACACCTTC.

The chain links TRBV4-2 to TRBJ1-3; tentative D call: TRBD1 (5 bases). Germline CDR1 reads LGHNA; CDR2 reads YNFKEQ. Trimming removed 0 bases from V and 1 base from J, with 7 bases in between. CDR3 length: 15 amino acids. CDR3 sequence: CASSQDHRSGNTIYF. CDR3 in DNA: TGTGCCAGCAGCCAAGATCACAGGTCTGGAAACACCATATATTTT.

The V and J genes are TRBV2 and TRBJ1-3; TRBD1 matches at 7 bases. The length of the CDR3 is 15 residues. V trimming: 7 bases; J trimming: 2 bases; junction bases outside the gene matches: 8. Germline CDR1 SNHLY, CDR2 FYNNEI. The CDR3 region has the DNA TGTGCCAGCACCCAAGGAGGGACAGCTGGAAACACCATATATTTT. This encodes CASTQGGTAGNTIYF.

The chain employs TRBV25-1 and TRBJ1-1; possible D gene TRBD1, 5 bases. The CDR3 covers 13 residues. V dropped 6 bases and J dropped 2 bases, with 10 bases sitting between them. Per the germline V gene, CDR1 is MGHDK and CDR2 is SYGVNS. CDR3 nucleotides: TGTGCCAGCAGCGCCAGGGATAACACTGAAGCTTTCTTT. It translates to CASSARDNTEAFF.

V gene TRBV7-9 combines with J gene TRBJ1-2; D perhaps matches TRBD1 (5 bases). The CDR3 sequence is 13 residues long. Trimming took off 4 bases at V and 4 bases at J, with 10 bases between the two ends. Germline values: CDR1 SEHNR, CDR2 FQNEAQ (reference sequence). CDR3 protein: CASSSSGSYGYTF. CDR3 in DNA: TGTGCCAGCAGCTCCTCAGGGTCCTATGGCTACACCTTC.

J is TRBJ2-3 and V is TRBV5-4, with 7 bases aligning to TRBD2. There are 15 residues in the CDR3. V was clipped by 4 bases and J by 0 bases; unmatched bases: 5. CDR1 and CDR2 (germline): SGHNT, YYREEE (reference sequence). The CDR3 loop reads CASSGPGLSTDTQYF. The CDR3 coding sequence is TGTGCCAGCAGCGGACCGGGACTAAGCACAGATACGCAGTATTTT.

This clone occurred a few times. V and J are TRBV7-2 and TRBJ1-2; D remains unclear. Germline V gene lookup returns CDR1 SGHTA and CDR2 FQGNSA. CDR3 length equals 13 residues. V lost 3 bases, J lost 8 bases, and 13 bases lay in between. CDR3 DNA: TGTGCCAGCAGCTTCGACGTCGCCCGGGGCTACACCTTC. It specifies CASSFDVARGYTF.